There are many counts of the clone carrying this TCR beta chain. This sample was included in a study of regulatory T cells in long-lasting Graves disease. In building TCR beta libraries, iRepertoire HTBI primers were used together with Arm-PCR of CDR3 regions. MiXCR was run by TCRdb on the multiplex PCR reads, yielding one entry per CDR3 protein. This table has about half a million distinct CDR3 sequences, 22% appearing once. The CDR3 is 14 amino acids. V lost 7 bases to trimming and J lost 1 base, with 11 bases between them. The germline gives CDR1 MDHEN, CDR2 SYDVKM. As to time point: persistent/refractory GD, antithyroid drugs over 5 years with positive TRAb. The TCR library was made from RNA extracted from PBMCs.

The TCR originated in a female donor with Graves disease. The chain uses TRBV28 and TRBJ1-3; no definite D call. The sequenced sample was peripheral blood mononuclear cells (PBMCs), obtained when the disease was refractory, from a patient treated with antithyroid drugs. The CDR3 nucleotides read TGTGCCAGCATCTCGCTGGGGTCTGGAAACACCATATATTTT. Translated: CASISLGSGNTIYF.